This T cell receptor (beta chain) comes out of a study of CD8 T cells in Susac syndrome. Sequencing targeted TCR beta in blood CD8+ and CD4+ T cells. TEMRA cells underwent FACS enrichment and CD8+ and CD4+ T cells underwent negative isolation. With random hexamers, reverse transcription was performed on roughly 0.5 to 1 ug of RNA. Coverage of TCR beta CDR3 amplification by immunoSEQ multiplex PCR extended to 54 Vbeta and 13 Jbeta. In TCRdb, the immunoSEQ multiplex PCR reads were re-called with MiXCR into one record per CDR3 protein. The repertoire has over 200,000 distinct CDR3 sequences, 95% of them found once; the top ten carry 0.082%. The CDR3 extends over 15 amino acids. Germline assignment: CDR1 LNHNV and CDR2 YYDKDF (reference sequence). V was clipped by 1 base and J by 1 base; unmatched bases: 1.

Sequencing was performed on CD4+ T cells from PBMCs. This sequence joins TRBV15 and TRBJ1-1; TRBD1 aligns across 9 bases. This TCR was recovered from a human donor with multiple sclerosis. The CDR3 loop is CATSRVDRGNTEAFF. The CDR3 nucleotides read TGTGCCACCAGCAGAGTGGACAGGGGGAACACTGAAGCTTTCTTT.